The T cell receptor beta chain described here comes from a study of T cell responses to AZD1222 COVID-19 vaccine. TCRdb's copy holds only in-frame clones and misses some; the assay was immunoSEQ multiplex PCR. This table holds around 110,000 clones, approximately 85% found once. Study conclusions and caveats: Spike-wide vaccine-associated CD4 TCRs dominated at 160-218 and 743-854.

In its sample, this clone was seen many times. Antigen unknown. The TCR comes from an adult in good health. Source: peripheral blood, taken on day 0 of MenACWY control vaccination.

The CDR3 region has the DNA TGTGCCATCAGTGAGTCGATAGGGGGCGATGGCTACACCTTC. Translating it yields CAISESIGGDGYTF. The J gene is TRBJ1-2, the V gene TRBV10-3; 7 nucleotides line up with TRBD1. This CDR3 has 14 amino acids. Trimming removed 0 bases from V and 6 bases from J; junction bases left unmatched: 4. Germline V gene sequence: CDR1 ENHRY, CDR2 SYGVKD.